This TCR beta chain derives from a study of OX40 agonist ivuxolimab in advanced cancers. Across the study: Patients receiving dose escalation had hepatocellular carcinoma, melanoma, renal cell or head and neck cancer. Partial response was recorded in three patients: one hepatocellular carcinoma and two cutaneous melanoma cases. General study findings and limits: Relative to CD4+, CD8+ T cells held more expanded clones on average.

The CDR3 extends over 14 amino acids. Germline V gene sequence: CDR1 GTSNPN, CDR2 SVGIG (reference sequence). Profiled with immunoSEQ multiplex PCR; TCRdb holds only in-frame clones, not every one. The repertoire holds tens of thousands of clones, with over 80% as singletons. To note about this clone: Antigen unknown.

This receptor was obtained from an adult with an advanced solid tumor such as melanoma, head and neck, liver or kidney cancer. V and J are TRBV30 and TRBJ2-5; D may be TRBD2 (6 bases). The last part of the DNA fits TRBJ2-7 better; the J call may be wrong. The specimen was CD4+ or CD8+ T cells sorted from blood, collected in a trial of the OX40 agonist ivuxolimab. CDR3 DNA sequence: TGTGCCTGGAGACTCCCCGGGACTGCCTACGAGCAGTACTTC. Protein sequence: CAWRLPGTAYEQYF.